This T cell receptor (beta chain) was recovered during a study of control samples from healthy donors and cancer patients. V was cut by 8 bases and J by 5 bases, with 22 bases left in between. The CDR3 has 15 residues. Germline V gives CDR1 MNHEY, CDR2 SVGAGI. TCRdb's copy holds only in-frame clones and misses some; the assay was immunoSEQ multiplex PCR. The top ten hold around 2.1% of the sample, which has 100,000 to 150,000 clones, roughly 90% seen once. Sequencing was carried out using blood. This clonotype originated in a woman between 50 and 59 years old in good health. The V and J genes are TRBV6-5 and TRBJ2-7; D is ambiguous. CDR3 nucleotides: TGTGCCAGCCGCTTGAGGCCAGATCCGACTCACGAGCAGTACTTC. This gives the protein CASRLRPDPTHEQYF.